This TCR beta chain was identified during a study of early T cells in non-severe SARS-CoV-2 infection. Study-wide findings and caveats: Matching against VDJdb likely underestimated virus-specific expansions, favoring anti-spike CD8.

On this clonotype: No antigen is known for it.

MiXCR, run by TCRdb on the 5' RACE reads, gives a single entry per CDR3 protein. The data hold 100,000 to 150,000 distinct CDR3 sequences, with more than 13% observed a single time. The CDR3 covers 15 residues. With 1 base removed from V and 3 bases from J, the gap between germline ends came to 10 bases. CDR1 is SGHRS, CDR2 YFSETQ, per germline. The source is an adult who was a healthcare worker with PCR-confirmed SARS-CoV-2 infection or an uninfected control (not recorded which). The chain employs TRBV5-1 and TRBJ2-2; no definite D call. Material for sequencing was whole blood. The CDR3 loop reads CASSLIGSDTGELFF. In DNA form, the CDR3 reads TGCGCCAGCAGCTTGATCGGGTCGGACACCGGGGAGCTGTTTTTT.